A selection of T cell receptor beta chains follows, all from one sample in a study of post-analysis software for immune sequencing data. Each CDR3 protein gets one entry after TCRdb re-called the PCR reads with MiXCR. The table has about 560,000 distinct CDR3 sequences, about 40% seen once. Sequences were obtained from blood. The source is a girl between 5 and 17 years old with multiple sclerosis. CDR3s include the opening cysteine and the closing phenylalanine or tryptophan. Fields, in order: V gene, D gene, J gene, clone size, CDR3 length, CDR3 DNA, CDR3 protein. The D gene is left open where the match is weak. Expanded clones are given a class, and other clones once, few, many or no size at all.

>TRBV11-2|TRBD1|TRBJ1-2|.|13
TGTGCCAGCAGCCACGGGACAGACTATGGCTACACCTTC
CASSHGTDYGYTF
>TRBV12-3/TRBV12-4|TRBD2|TRBJ2-3|.|17
TGTGCCAGCAGTTCACCCCGGGGTAGCGGGATTCATCGATCGCAGTATTTT
CASSSPRGSGIHRSQYF
>TRBV7-9|.|TRBJ1-2|.|12
TGTGCCAGCAGGGACGACAGCAGCGGCTACACCTTC
CASRDDSSGYTF
>TRBV10-3|TRBD1|TRBJ2-5|.|16
TGTGCCATCAGTGAGCATTCGACAGGGTCGCTAGAGACCCAGTACTTC
CAISEHSTGSLETQYF
>TRBV4-1|TRBD2|TRBJ2-7|few|16
TGCGCCAGCAGCCCCCGGGGACTAGGTGGGACGGACGAGCAGTACTTC
CASSPRGLGGTDEQYF
>TRBV7-2|TRBD2|TRBJ2-7|.|16
TGTGCCAGCAGCCCGTTGACTAGCGGGAGCTCCTACGAGCAGTACTTC
CASSPLTSGSSYEQYF
>TRBV29-1|.|TRBJ2-7|.|12
TGCAGCGGCAAAGGATGGGGGGACGAGCAGTACTTC
CSGKGWGDEQYF
>TRBV12-3/TRBV12-4|.|TRBJ1-5|.|13
TGTGCCAGCAGTTCATCGATCGATCAGCCCCAGCATTTT
CASSSSIDQPQHF
>TRBV29-1|.|TRBJ2-7|.|13
TGCAGCGTGGAGGGTCAGGAGCCCTACGAGCAGTACTTC
CSVEGQEPYEQYF
>TRBV11-2|.|TRBJ1-2|.|12
TGTGCCAGCAGCCCCGGCAGTGGGCGCTACACCTTC
CASSPGSGRYTF